Listed below are T cell receptor beta chains from one sample, sequenced in a study of T cells after yellow fever vaccination. TCRdb reanalysed the 5' RACE reads using MiXCR and keeps one entry per CDR3 protein. The sample lists about 250,000 distinct CDR3 sequences, over 3% seen once, with 15% to 20% in the top ten. Sequencing used PBMCs, obtained 15 days after the yellow fever booster vaccination. Receptor source: a man younger than 35 who received the YFV17D yellow fever vaccine. The CDR3 runs from the conserved cysteine through the conserved F or W. The order of the fields is V gene, CDR3 protein.

TRBV7-2 CASSWGVDTQYF
TRBV5-1 CASSMGLLEETQYF
TRBV7-9 CASSGPAGGMEAFF
TRBV20-1 CSAWQETQYF
TRBV30 CACQDSGNTIYF
TRBV20-1 CSAREAGPSYNEQFF
TRBV7-9 CASSFGQYTEAFF
TRBV5-1 CASSFRWGNTEAFF
TRBV4-2 CASSVGTSGGQETQYF
TRBV20-1 CSAPRGYNSPLHF
TRBV4-1 CASSQTEQTGNTIYF
TRBV5-6 CASSLWGGPVEQFF
TRBV12-3/TRBV12-4 CASVTDGNTIYF
TRBV7-2 CASSPWISTRSVQFF
TRBV20-1 CSAGQGGPQYF
TRBV20-1 CSAIGTISGANVLTF
TRBV5-1 CASSLPTGVYNEQFF
TRBV20-1 CSASRGGGLNIQYF
TRBV7-2 CASSLRQGAGTDTQYF
TRBV3-1 CASSQGLAGEETQYF
TRBV9 CASRGRQAGTGELFF
TRBV7-2 CASSLGGDVDTQYF
TRBV13 CASSLGLGDTQYF
TRBV7-2 CASSPHSGTDTQYF
TRBV14 CASSQDMSSYNEQFF
TRBV4-3 CASSQDAGDGELFF
TRBV5-6 CASSLKMTGGQPQHF
TRBV9 CASSVSWGGRSYNEQFF
TRBV7-2 CASSLTGLQGAREKLFF
TRBV6-2/TRBV6-3 CASSPRLAEWGKTQYF
TRBV20-1 CSARKGAPNNEQFF
TRBV6-4 CASSETQGADEQFF
TRBV7-6 CASSYTYKDRLPTGELFF
TRBV20-1 CSARKGVPNEQFF
TRBV3-1 CASSQGLGHEQYF
TRBV20-1 CSARMGSGVGNQPQHF
TRBV18 CASAISGRSDTQYF
TRBV9 CASSGTSGGPPSTDTQYF
TRBV7-8 CASSKDTYNEQFF
TRBV19 CASSLLSGQGEAFF
TRBV27 CASSLVMGMGQPQHF
TRBV20-1 CSARERGTRTSDTQYF
TRBV6-6 CASSYWFNWVGRVTGELFF
TRBV7-8 CASSPRTSGRETQYF
TRBV6-6 CASTRTGGTEAFF
TRBV20-1 CSAGRLADTQYF
TRBV4-2 CASSQDVASGTTYEQYF
TRBV6-1 CASSVLRGANVLTF
TRBV9 CASSEYPQETQYF